This T cell receptor (beta chain) was recorded in a study of identical twins (dated by TCRdb to the mid-2010s). Study-level background: To test whether fetal clonotypes persist, this study deep-sequenced TCR alpha and beta repertoires from monozygotic twins, from unrelated adults of various ages, and from cord blood. To rule out contamination, the twin experiments were replicated at different times with different library preparation protocols. Study-wide findings and limitations: Because the same donors could not be followed over many years, the conclusions relied on cross-sectional statistical analysis. Compared with coincidental sharing between unrelated individuals, out-of-frame TCR alpha sequences shared between twins had an excess of sequences with low generation probability. Abundant cord blood beta clonotypes carried fewer insertions; young adult naive repertoires showed a weaker similar trend, while memory repertoires showed none. In monozygotic twins, recombination models systematically underestimated out-of-frame TCR alpha sharing, but the models matched the sharing seen between unrelated individuals. Zero-insertion analyses could be partly confounded by invariant T cells such as MAIT and iNKT, though diverse VJ usage argued against such confounding for most clonotypes. Excess twin sharing in beta out-of-frame sequences was weaker because fewer shared sequences lowered the signal-to-noise ratio.

This clonotype was observed many times. There is no known antigen for this receptor. No much larger clone exists at a distance of one base, and base qualities are not known. Library preparation employed 5' RACE. The run used an Illumina HiSeq 2000. A universal primer binding site was introduced by template switching, and a unique molecular identifier was present in the final cDNA, enabling accurate counting of TCR cDNA molecules. Specific primers in the conserved constant-segment region were used to synthesize first-strand cDNA for the TCR alpha and beta chains. To control for contamination, every cDNA library carried two barcodes: a SMART-Mk sample barcode plus Illumina barcodes. TruSeq adapter sequences along with Illumina sample barcodes were introduced in two successive PCR steps. The Illumina HiSeq platform was used with custom primers to sequence TCR alpha and beta cDNA libraries. Processing in the source paper ran as follows. MiGEC processed the raw reads to extract unique molecular identifiers, while MiXCR was used to determine the CDR3 positions. Recombination models were inferred per individual with the repgenHMM and IGoR tools using an EM algorithm. The analysis of shared clonotypes was done with the tcR package in R, with sharing normalized by the product of cloneset sizes. To study raw recombination free of thymic and clonal selection effects, out-of-frame nonproductive sequences were analyzed. TCRdb itself trimmed the public reads at Q25 with fastp, ran MiXCR and retained productive beta chains. Each entry is one CDR3 protein sequence, shown with its most common DNA and genes. TCRdb, rather than the study authors, made the V and J calls. The sample has 250,000 or so distinct CDR3 sequences on record, about 7.3% of them singletons. More than 3% of the sample goes to the ten largest clones.

Every donor was a healthy Caucasian. The twin cohort consisted of three pairs of female monozygotic twins, all aged roughly 18 to 29 years. Miltenyi CD45RO+ enrichment and human naive T-cell isolation kits were used to isolate memory (CD45RO+) and naive T cells from PBMC. V gives up 4 bases and J gives up 5 bases, and the segment between their germline ends measures 18 bases. CDR1 SGHRS and CDR2 YFSETQ were looked up in the germline V gene. The CDR3 covers 15 residues, taking in both the cysteine and the phenylalanine. The retained sequence is limited to the CDR3, 45 bases, with the frame set at the first base. The sample also formed part of further work on yellow fever vaccine responses in identical twins. Reported in the second study: The authors reported that the T cell response to vaccination in identical twins appeared partly convergent and partly personalized. In the study, vaccine-responding T cell clones were precisely tracked in identical twins.

The clonotype was recovered from a young woman in good health. The sequenced sample consisted of memory (CD45RO+) T cells sorted from blood. This sample's cell subset or site label indicates: CD45RO+ enriched T cells. The rearrangement combines TRBV5-1 with TRBJ1-1; a tentative D call is TRBD1 (5 bases match). The DNA reads TGCGCCAGCAGCCCTGTGTCCGGGGGGGGGACTGAAGCTTTCTTT. Its translation is CASSPVSGGGTEAFF. Supplemented by the reference TRBV5-1 and TRBJ1-1 proteins around the CDR3, the complete variable domain is KAGVTQTPRYLIKTRGQQVTLSCSPISGHRSVSWYQQTPGQGLQFLFEYFSETQRNKGNFPGRFSGRQFSNSRSEMNVSTLELGDSALYLCASSPVSGGGTEAFFGQGTRLTVV.